A single sample gave rise to the 21 T cell receptor beta chains below, sequenced in a study of T cell responses to AZD1222 COVID-19 vaccine. Produced via immunoSEQ multiplex PCR; TCRdb's table is partial and in-frame only. Seen here are some 170,000 clones, about 90% observed once, and the top ten hold about 4.5%. The material sequenced was peripheral blood, taken on day 0 of MenACWY control vaccination. These receptors all come from an adult in good health.

The rearrangement links TRBV3-1 (or the pseudogene TRBV3-2) to TRBJ2-3; 8 bases align to TRBD2. Germline V gene sequence: CDR1 LGHDT, CDR2 YNNKEL (reference sequence). V shed 0 bases and J 4 bases; nucleotides not matched to a gene: 6. The CDR3 is made up of 16 amino acids. The CDR3 here is CASSQDRGGQADTQYF. CDR3 nucleotides: TGTGCCAGCAGCCAAGACCGGGGGGGGCAAGCAGATACGCAGTATTTT.

The chain joins TRBV28 to TRBJ2-1; 7 bases map to TRBD2. Germline V lookup: CDR1 MDHEN, CDR2 SYDVKM. This CDR3 spans 13 amino acids. Trimming at V came to 6 bases and at J to 8 bases, leaving 7 bases not matched to a gene. This CDR3 is CASSPAREDEQFF. The CDR3 nucleotides read TGTGCCAGCAGCCCAGCTCGGGAGGATGAGCAGTTCTTC. The full variable domain, in which reference TRBV28 and TRBJ2-1 provide the parts outside the CDR3, is DVKVTQSSRYLVKRTGEKVFLECVQDMDHENMFWYRQDPGLGLRLIYFSYDVKMKEKGDIPEGYSVSREKKERFSLILESASTNQTSMYLCASSPAREDEQFFGPGTRLTVL.

The chain couples TRBV5-1 to TRBJ1-1, with D perhaps TRBD1 (5 bases). This CDR3 spans 14 amino acids. Germline V gene data show CDR1 as SGHRS and CDR2 as YFSETQ. V lost 0 bases, J lost 6 bases, and 12 bases lay in between. The CDR3 DNA reads as TGCGCCAGCAGCTTGGAAGGCTGGGGGGCTGAAGCTTTCTTT. This gives the protein CASSLEGWGAEAFF.

V usage is TRBV5-1 and J usage is TRBJ2-5; maybe TRBD1 (5 bases). Trimming left V 0 bases short and J 1 base short, with 10 bases between. Per germline, CDR1 SGHRS and CDR2 YFSETQ. The CDR3 runs 15 residues. The CDR3 DNA follows: TGCGCCAGCAGCTTGGAGGCAGGGCGCCAAGAGACCCAGTACTTC. Amino acids: CASSLEAGRQETQYF.

This sequence joins TRBV2 and TRBJ1-2; 7 bases line up with TRBD1. Germline V gene lookup returns CDR1 SNHLY and CDR2 FYNNEI. V dropped 5 bases and J dropped 4; count of bases not matched to a gene: 4. The CDR3 contains 13 residues. DNA of the CDR3: TGTGCCAGCAGTCGGGACAGTCTCTATGGCTACACCTTC. This sequence encodes CASSRDSLYGYTF. The whole variable domain, filled in from reference TRBV2 and TRBJ1-2, reads EPEVTQTPSHQVTQMGQEVILRCVPISNHLYFYWYRQILGQKVEFLVSFYNNEISEKSEIFDDQFSVERPDGSNFTLKIRSTKLEDSAMYFCASSRDSLYGYTFGSGTRLTVV.

CDR3 in amino acids: CASSLALVQGRNTIYF. The CDR3 bases are TGTGCCAGCAGCTTAGCGCTTGTACAGGGCAGAAACACCATATATTTT. The rearrangement links TRBV7-8 to TRBJ1-3, with a possible D match to TRBD1 (6 bases). Germline CDR1 SGHVS, CDR2 FQNEAQ. V was clipped by 0 bases and J by 5 bases, with 14 bases between them. The CDR3 covers 16 residues.

The chain uses TRBV27 and TRBJ1-6; D is unresolved. CDR1 is MNHEY, CDR2 SMNVEV, per germline (reference sequence). Trimming cost V 5 bases and J 5 bases, with 7 bases left between them. The CDR3 has 13 residues. The chain's CDR3 is CASSPPHNSPLHF. Written as DNA, the CDR3 is TGTGCCAGCAGTCCACCCCATAATTCACCCCTCCACTTT.

V is TRBV5-1 and J is TRBJ2-3, with 13 bases aligning to TRBD2. V gave up 4 bases and J gave up 4 bases; unmatched junction bases: 3. CDR1 is SGHRS and CDR2 is YFSETQ in the germline V gene. The CDR3 runs 15 residues. CDR3 DNA sequence: TGCGCCAGCAGCCTGGGACTAGCGGGACCAGATACGCAGTATTTT. This sequence encodes CASSLGLAGPDTQYF. The complete variable domain, with remaining parts taken from reference TRBV5-1 and TRBJ2-3, reads KAGVTQTPRYLIKTRGQQVTLSCSPISGHRSVSWYQQTPGQGLQFLFEYFSETQRNKGNFPGRFSGRQFSNSRSEMNVSTLELGDSALYLCASSLGLAGPDTQYFGPGTRLTVL.

The chain recombines TRBV5-1 with TRBJ2-7; TRBD2 aligns across 10 bases. V dropped 4 bases and J dropped 5; count of bases not matched to a gene: 6. This CDR3 is 14 amino acids long. The germline V gene has CDR1 SGHRS and CDR2 YFSETQ. The CDR3 region has the DNA TGCGCCAGCAGCGGGACTAGCGACGTCGACGAGCAGTACTTC. It translates to CASSGTSDVDEQYF.

This chain joins TRBV13 and TRBJ2-1; D may be TRBD2 (6 bases). Per germline, CDR1 PRHDT and CDR2 FYEKMQ (reference sequence). This CDR3 has 15 amino acids. Trimming took off 5 bases at V and 0 bases at J, with 11 bases between the two ends. In DNA, the CDR3 is TGTGCCAGCAGCGCCCCGACTAGCTCCTACAATGAGCAGTTCTTC. As protein: CASSAPTSSYNEQFF.

Of note for this clone: The identical CDR3 is also encoded by other nucleotide sequences in the sample. The chain has TRBV7-3 and TRBJ1-2, with TRBD1 identical over 8 bases. This CDR3 is 13 amino acids long. Germline trimming cut 5 bases from V and 3 bases from J; bases unmatched to any gene: 2. Germline lookup yields CDR1 SGHTA and CDR2 FQGTGA. DNA of the CDR3: TGTGCCAGCAGCCCGGACAGGGACTATGGCTACACCTTC. It codes for CASSPDRDYGYTF.

This clone showed up just a few times. The rearrangement links TRBV7-6 to TRBJ2-3; D is perhaps TRBD2 (5 bases). The V end was cut by 5 bases, the J end by 1 base, with 13 bases between. CDR3 length: 15 residues. Germline V gene lookup returns CDR1 SGHVS and CDR2 FNYEAQ. CDR3 sequence: CASSPVPGGTDTQYF. The DNA of the CDR3 is TGTGCCAGCAGCCCAGTCCCCGGGGGCACAGATACGCAGTATTTT.

The rearrangement links TRBV24-1 to TRBJ2-1; 13 bases fit TRBD2. Unmatched junction bases numbered 11, after V lost 9 bases and J lost 10 bases. The CDR3 length is 15 residues. In germline, CDR1 is KGHDR, CDR2 SFDVKD. The CDR3 coding sequence is TGTGCCACCGAGACCGGGACTAGCGGGACAGACGAGCAGTTCTTC. This gives the protein CATETGTSGTDEQFF.

J is TRBJ1-5 and V is TRBV6-5; unclear D gene. In germline, CDR1 is MNHEY, CDR2 SVGAGI. Trimming removed 4 bases from V and 3 bases from J, with 16 bases in between. This CDR3 contains 16 residues. The CDR3 coding sequence is TGTGCCAGCAGTTTTCTGACCGGCTTGAACAATCAGCCCCAGCATTTT. Translation: CASSFLTGLNNQPQHF.

This chain uses TRBV12-3 or TRBV12-4 with TRBJ1-1; D not certain. The CDR3 consists of 13 residues. V was cut by 1 base and J by 6 bases, with 9 bases left in between. DNA of the CDR3: TGTGCCAGCAGTTTAGTCCCCAGTTCTGAAGCTTTCTTT. Its protein product is CASSLVPSSEAFF.

The chain joins TRBV9 to TRBJ1-1; D is perhaps TRBD1 (5 bases). Trimming pared 4 bases from V and 6 bases from J, leaving 16 bases between. This CDR3 contains 14 residues. Germline lookup yields CDR1 SGDLS and CDR2 YYNGEE. CDR3 protein: CASSPRSRGSEAFF. The CDR3 nucleotides read TGTGCCAGCAGCCCCAGGAGTCGGGGCTCTGAAGCTTTCTTT.

This chain links TRBV15 with TRBJ2-2; no firm D call. Trimming removed 6 bases from V and 10 bases from J, with 9 bases in between. CDR1 is LNHNV, CDR2 YYDKDF, per germline (reference sequence). This CDR3 has 11 residues. This CDR3 reads CATRYSQELFF. CDR3 in DNA: TGTGCCACCAGGTACTCCCAGGAGCTGTTTTTT.

V is TRBV7-2 and J is TRBJ2-2, with D maybe TRBD2 (6 bases). CDR3 size: 14 residues. In germline, CDR1 is SGHTA, CDR2 FQGNSA. V lost 3 bases, J lost 5 bases, and 10 bases lay in between. CDR3 loop: CASSFGRWTGELFF. CDR3 DNA: TGTGCCAGCAGCTTTGGGAGGTGGACCGGGGAGCTGTTTTTT.

A word on this clone: One junction end disagrees with the germline gene, perhaps due to a read error. The chain joins TRBV7-6 to TRBJ2-7, with a tentative D call TRBD2 (5 bases). CDR1 SGHVS and CDR2 FNYEAQ come from the germline V gene. This CDR3 comprises 16 residues. The DNA for the CDR3 is TGTGCCAGCAGCCTAGCACCAGCGGCAAGCTCCTACGAGCAGTACTTC. Protein: CASSLAPAASSYEQYF.

This chain links TRBV5-1 with TRBJ2-2; D is undetermined. The ends were cut back, 9 bases at V and 0 bases at J, with 18 bases in the middle. Germline V CDR1 and CDR2: SGHRS, YFSETQ. CDR3 size: 16 residues. The CDR3 DNA is TGCGCCACCCTCCCCGACTCCAGTACGAACACCGGGGAGCTGTTTTTT. Its translation: CATLPDSSTNTGELFF.

This chain connects TRBV6-5 to TRBJ2-1; tentatively, D is TRBD1 (5 bases). CDR1 is MNHEY, CDR2 SVGAGI, per germline. Trimming took off 2 bases at V and 3 bases at J, with 8 bases between the two ends. The CDR3 extends over 14 amino acids. Written as DNA, the CDR3 is TGTGCCAGCAGTTACGGGGCTGGCTACAATGAGCAGTTCTTC. Translation: CASSYGAGYNEQFF.